This is a list of T cell receptor beta chains from one sample in a study of T cell responses to AZD1222 COVID-19 vaccine. Produced via immunoSEQ multiplex PCR; TCRdb's table is partial and in-frame only. The sample shows 90,000 to 150,000 clones, about 88% of them seen only once. Material: peripheral blood, obtained 28 days after the second AZD1222 dose. These TCRs come from an adult who received the AZD1222 COVID-19 vaccine. CDR3s include the opening cysteine and the closing phenylalanine or tryptophan. D genes are given only for firm matches. A row's size may be missing; if present it is once, few, many or a size class.

>few|TRBV2|14|TRBJ2-5|TRBD1
TGTGCCAGCAGTGAGGCAGGGGGCAGGGAGACCCAGTACTTC
CASSEAGGRETQYF
>-|TRBV7-8|13|TRBJ2-3|-
TGTGCCAGCAGCTTAGTGTCCACAGATACGCAGTATTTT
CASSLVSTDTQYF
>-|TRBV7-2|18|TRBJ1-2|TRBD1
TGTGCCAGCAGCTCCCAGACAGGGTCACCGACCGCTAACTATGGCTACACCTTC
CASSSQTGSPTANYGYTF
>-|TRBV19|14|TRBJ2-2|-
TGTGCCAGTAGTATCTCGCAGGGAACCGGGGAGCTGTTTTTT
CASSISQGTGELFF
>-|TRBV7-9|13|TRBJ1-1|TRBD1
TGTGCCAGCAGCCTCGACAGGGGAATTGAAGCTTTCTTT
CASSLDRGIEAFF
>-|TRBV2|17|TRBJ1-6|-
TGTGCCAGCAACCCGGCGTCCGGGGGCTCCTATAATTCACCCCTCCACTTT
CASNPASGGSYNSPLHF
>-|TRBV5-4|14|TRBJ1-2|-
TGTGCCAGCAGCTTCGGGGGGCAAAACTATGGCTACACCTTC
CASSFGGQNYGYTF
>-|TRBV9|12|TRBJ1-1|-
TGTGCCAGCAGCGTAGGTGACACCGCGGCTTTCTTT
CASSVGDTAAFF
>once|TRBV20-1|11|TRBJ1-1|-
TGCAGTGCATCGGACCCAGATGTAGCTTTCTTT
CSASDPDVAFF
>-|TRBV19|14|TRBJ2-3|TRBD1
TGTGCCAGCACCGACAGGGGGAGTATGGATACGCAGTATTTT
CASTDRGSMDTQYF
>-|TRBV10-3|16|TRBJ1-6|TRBD1
TGTGCCATCAGAGTACAGGGGGCGGACAATAATTCACCCCTCCACTTT
CAIRVQGADNNSPLHF
>-|TRBV30|13|TRBJ1-5|-
TGTGCCTGGAGTATACAGGGAAATCAGCCCCAGCATTTT
CAWSIQGNQPQHF
>-|TRBV11-3|13|TRBJ2-2|-
TGTGCCACCAGCGGACCGAACACCGGGGAGCTGTTTTTT
CATSGPNTGELFF
>-|TRBV10-3|14|TRBJ2-1|TRBD2
TGTGCCATCGGGGGACTAGCGGGGGCCAATGAGCAGTTCTTC
CAIGGLAGANEQFF
>-|TRBV19|18|TRBJ2-6|TRBD1
TGTGCCAGTACCCCAATGGGACAGGAGAGCTCTGGGGCCAACGTCCTGACTTTC
CASTPMGQESSGANVLTF
>-|TRBV10-3|16|TRBJ1-6|TRBD1
TGTGCCATCAGCGAAGCAGACAGGGGGCTTGGTTCACCCCTCCACTTT
CAISEADRGLGSPLHF
>-|TRBV6-6|15|TRBJ2-3|-
TGTGCCAGCAGTTTGGAGGGGGGAGGTAGGAATACGCAGTATTTT
CASSLEGGGRNTQYF
>-|TRBV6-4|21|TRBJ2-1|TRBD2
TGTGCCAGCAGTGACCAAACCCGCAAAAGGACTAGCGGGGGGATAAACAATGAGCAGTTCTTC
CASSDQTRKRTSGGINNEQFF
>-|TRBV11-2|14|TRBJ1-3|-
TGTGCCAGCAGCCCGCTTTCCTCTGGAAACACCATATATTTT
CASSPLSSGNTIYF
>-|TRBV30|16|TRBJ1-6|TRBD1
TGTGCCTGGAGTATCGCAGGGGGGCCGGTTAATTCACCCCTCCACTTT
CAWSIAGGPVNSPLHF
>-|TRBV7-2|13|TRBJ2-2|-
TGTGCCAGCAGCCCCAGCCCCGCCGGGGAGCTGTTTTTT
CASSPSPAGELFF
>-|TRBV7-6|15|TRBJ2-2|-
TGTGCCAGCAGCCCTGTTGGGGGTAGCACCGGGGAGCTGTTTTTT
CASSPVGGSTGELFF
>few|TRBV12-3/TRBV12-4|13|TRBJ2-7|-
TGTGCCAGCAGTTTCGGTCCGAACTACGAGCAGTACTTC
CASSFGPNYEQYF
>-|TRBV3-1/TRBV3-2|15|TRBJ2-2|-
TGTGCCAGCAGGCCCGGGGGCCCTAACACCGGGGAGCTGTTTTTT
CASRPGGPNTGELFF
>-|TRBV3-1/TRBV3-2|15|TRBJ1-1|TRBD1
TGTGCCAGCAGCCCCCGGGACAGCTTATTCACTGAAGCTTTCTTT
CASSPRDSLFTEAFF
>-|TRBV6-5|12|TRBJ1-1|-
TGTGCCAGCACCGAAGGAGAAGTGCAGGCTTTCTTT
CASTEGEVQAFF
>-|TRBV4-1|15|TRBJ1-3|-
TGCGCCAGCAGCCCCTGGGGGGAGTCTGGAAACACCATATATTTT
CASSPWGESGNTIYF
>once|TRBV2|9|TRBJ1-2|-
TGTGCCAGCAGGCCCGACTACACCTTC
CASRPDYTF
>-|TRBV11-2|14|TRBJ1-3|-
TGTGCCAGCAGCTTCGTACAGTCTGGAAACACCATATATTTT
CASSFVQSGNTIYF
>once|TRBV2|15|TRBJ2-2|TRBD1
TGTGCCAGCTCTCCGGACAGGGCGAACACCGGGGAGCTGTTTTTT
CASSPDRANTGELFF
>-|TRBV5-1|14|TRBJ1-1|-
TGCGCCAGCAGCTGGCTACAATGGGGCGCTGAAGCTTTCTTT
CASSWLQWGAEAFF
>-|TRBV7-2|13|TRBJ1-4|-
TGTGCCAGCAGCCAAAGGGCGGGGGAAAAACTGTTTTTT
CASSQRAGEKLFF
>-|TRBV19|14|TRBJ2-7|TRBD1
TGTGCCAGTAGTATGGGGACAGCTTTTTACGAGCAGTACTTC
CASSMGTAFYEQYF
>-|TRBV3-1/TRBV3-2|15|TRBJ1-6|-
TGTGCCAGCAGCCGGAAGACAGGAGAGAATTCACCCCTCCACTTT
CASSRKTGENSPLHF
>-|TRBV30|16|TRBJ1-4|-
TGTGCCTGGAGTCTGGGGATTACTCAATCTAATGAAAAACTGTTTTTT
CAWSLGITQSNEKLFF
>-|TRBV9|15|TRBJ2-5|TRBD2
TGTGCCAGCAGCACGGGACTAGCGGCCCAAGAGACCCAGTACTTC
CASSTGLAAQETQYF
>-|TRBV11-2|16|TRBJ2-2|-
TGTGCCAGCAACCTGCTTGGGGCAGGGGTCACCGGGGAGCTGTTTTTT
CASNLLGAGVTGELFF
>-|TRBV9|15|TRBJ1-2|-
TGTGCCAGCAGCGTAGGGGGGGACCCTAACTATGGCTACACCTTC
CASSVGGDPNYGYTF
>-|TRBV6-6|15|TRBJ2-2|TRBD2
TGTGCCAGCAGTTACAGGGACTACCTCGCCGGGGAGCTGTTTTTT
CASSYRDYLAGELFF
>-|TRBV7-6|11|TRBJ2-2|-
TGTGCCAGTCGGAACACCGGGGAGCTGTTTTTT
CASRNTGELFF
>-|TRBV18|15|TRBJ1-6|-
TGTGCCAGCTCACCAGACGCAGGGCGTCGGTCACCCCTCCACTTT
CASSPDAGRRSPLHF
>-|TRBV7-2|15|TRBJ2-1|TRBD2
TGTGCCAGCAGTCCTAGCGGGGGACTCAACAATGAGCAGTTCTTC
CASSPSGGLNNEQFF